The 32 T cell receptor beta chains in this list originate from one sample, sequenced in a study of neoadjuvant anti-PD-1 for oral cavity cancer. Profiling relied on immunoSEQ multiplex PCR, and the TCRdb table lists in-frame clones only, not all of them. The sample shows around 13,000 clones, 60% to 80% of them seen only once. Time point noted: after neoadjuvant nivolumab, at surgical resection. The sequencing here drew on PBMCs, taken after nivolumab (anti-PD-1) treatment. All receptors come from a person between 40 and 85 years old with oral cavity squamous cell carcinoma.

This sequence joins TRBV19 and TRBJ2-7; 11 nucleotides line up with TRBD2. The germline CDR1 and CDR2 sequences are LNHDA and SQIVND (reference sequence). The CDR3 is 16 amino acids. With V trimmed by 3 bases and J by 5 bases, 9 bases remained unmatched. The CDR3 region has the DNA TGTGCCAGTAGTATCTTTAGCGGGAGGGCCCGCCACGAGCAGTACTTC. Its translation is CASSIFSGRARHEQYF.

The rearrangement joins TRBV4-1 to TRBJ2-1; 9 bases align to TRBD2. The ends lost 1 base at V and 8 bases at J; junction bases unmatched: 6. This CDR3 contains 15 residues. Germline V lookup: CDR1 MGHRA, CDR2 YSYEKL. For the CDR3, the DNA is TGCGCCAGCAGCCAAGGAGGGACTAGCATCGATGAGCAGTTCTTC. It translates to CASSQGGTSIDEQFF.

The J gene is TRBJ1-2, the V gene TRBV6-5; possible D gene TRBD1, 5 bases. Germline CDR1 and CDR2: MNHEY and SVGAGI. This CDR3 contains 12 residues. The V and J ends lost 4 bases and 4 bases respectively, with 7 bases between them. The CDR3 loop reads CASSFDSYGYTF. CDR3 nucleotide sequence: TGTGCCAGCAGTTTCGACAGCTATGGCTACACCTTC.

The chain combines TRBV5-1 with TRBJ1-1; 9 bases fit TRBD1. Trimming removed 4 bases from V and 4 bases from J; junction bases left unmatched: 5. The germline V gene has CDR1 SGHRS and CDR2 YFSETQ. There are 14 residues in the CDR3. The CDR3 DNA is TGCGCCAGCAGCACCTCGACAGGGGGCACTGAAGCTTTCTTT. It codes for CASSTSTGGTEAFF.

The chain recombines TRBV14 with TRBJ1-1; D gene unclear. Germline loops: CDR1 SGHDN, CDR2 FVKESK. The CDR3 runs to 13 residues. V was clipped by 3 bases and J by 5 bases, with 10 bases between them. CDR3 sequence reads: CASSQSLFTEAFF. CDR3 sequence (DNA): TGTGCCAGCAGCCAGTCCCTATTTACTGAAGCTTTCTTT.

This clone has just a few counts. The chain recombines TRBV6-6 with TRBJ1-2; 7 nucleotides line up with TRBD1. Germline V gene lookup returns CDR1 MNHNY and CDR2 SVGAGI (reference sequence). This CDR3 is 15 amino acids long. V lost 4 bases and J lost 0; bases outside the gene matches: 5. This chain's CDR3 is CASSFNRGANYGYTF. The CDR3, as DNA: TGTGCCAGCAGTTTCAACAGGGGAGCTAACTATGGCTACACCTTC.

The CDR3 coding sequence is TGTGCCAGCAGTTTGCGGACTGAAGCTTTCTTT. Translating gives CASSLRTEAFF. The chain employs TRBV28 and TRBJ1-1; D is ambiguous. This CDR3 has 11 amino acids. Trimming took off 3 bases at V and 5 bases at J, with 4 bases between the two ends. From germline, CDR1 is MDHEN and CDR2 SYDVKM.

The rearrangement uses TRBV7-2 and TRBJ2-3; possible D gene TRBD1, 8 bases. Trimming left V 6 bases short and J 4 bases short, with 17 bases between. The length of the CDR3 is 15 residues. CDR1 and CDR2 from the germline V gene are SGHTA and FQGNSA. CDR3 in amino acids: CASSSQGGKADTQYF. As DNA, the CDR3 is TGTGCCAGCAGTTCACAGGGGGGGAAGGCAGATACGCAGTATTTT.

V gene TRBV13 combines with J gene TRBJ2-4, with TRBD2 as a possible D gene (6 bases). CDR1 is PRHDT, CDR2 FYEKMQ, per germline (reference sequence). The length of the CDR3 is 15 residues. With 0 bases removed from V and 2 bases from J, the gap between germline ends came to 8 bases. The DNA for the CDR3 is TGTGCCAGCAGCTTAGGGCGGGACCCCAAAAACATTCAGTACTTC. Translation gives CASSLGRDPKNIQYF.

In the case of this clone: The junction departs from germline at one end; a sequencing error may be responsible. The chain combines TRBV6-5 with TRBJ1-1; no clear D gene. The CDR3 totals 15 residues. Per germline, CDR1 MNHEY and CDR2 SVGAGI. The CDR3 sequence is CVSSYSSSANTEAFF. As DNA, the CDR3 is TGTGTCAGCAGTTACTCCTCAAGTGCGAACACTGAAGCTTTCTTT.

The chain combines TRBV5-1 with TRBJ2-1; D remains unclear. CDR3 length equals 17 residues. The ends were cut back, 0 bases at V and 0 bases at J, with 13 bases in the middle. The germline gives CDR1 SGHRS, CDR2 YFSETQ. The CDR3 nucleotides read TGCGCCAGCAGCTTGGTCTCGGTACCCAGCTCCTACAATGAGCAGTTCTTC. Translated, it gives CASSLVSVPSSYNEQFF.

This chain joins TRBV19 and TRBJ1-5, with D unresolved. The germline CDR1 and CDR2 sequences are LNHDA and SQIVND (reference sequence). Trimming removed 1 base from V and 8 bases from J, with 15 bases in between. This CDR3 spans 15 amino acids. The CDR3 coding sequence is TGTGCCAGTAGTATAGTCTTGGCAGTTGGAAAGCCCCAGCATTTT. As protein: CASSIVLAVGKPQHF.

V gene TRBV29-1 combines with J gene TRBJ2-6, with D possibly being TRBD1 (6 bases). This CDR3 comprises 14 residues. V was trimmed by 3 bases and J by 1 base, leaving 7 bases between them. CDR1 and CDR2 from the germline V gene are SQVTM and ANQGSEA. This CDR3 is CSVDQGSGANVLTF. The DNA for the CDR3 is TGCAGCGTTGATCAGGGGTCTGGGGCCAACGTCCTGACTTTC. The complete variable domain, with remaining parts taken from reference TRBV29-1 and TRBJ2-6, reads SAVISQKPSRDICQRGTSLTIQCQVDSQVTMMFWYRQQPGQSLTLIATANQGSEATYESGFVIDKFPISRPNLTFSTLTVSNMSPEDSSIYLCSVDQGSGANVLTFGAGSRLTVL.

This clone occurred a few times. The chain carries TRBV2 and TRBJ1-1; D gene uncertain. With 3 bases removed from V and 2 bases from J, the gap between germline ends came to 10 bases. This CDR3 contains 14 residues. CDR1 is SNHLY, CDR2 FYNNEI, per germline. In nucleotides, the CDR3 is TGTGCCAGCAGTGACGGTCAGCGTAACACTGAAGCTTTCTTT. Amino acids: CASSDGQRNTEAFF.

The chain uses TRBV6-5 and TRBJ2-1; D call uncertain. In germline, CDR1 is MNHEY, CDR2 SVGAGI. CDR3 length: 12 residues. V was pared by 6 bases and J by 7 bases, with 10 bases between. The CDR3 nucleotides are TGTGCCAGCAGCCCCCCAGCGAATGAGCAGTTCTTC. It encodes CASSPPANEQFF.

In its sample, this clone was seen a few times. At one boundary the junction diverges from the germline segment, which might be a read error. The chain couples TRBV18 to TRBJ1-5; 9 bases agree with TRBD1. Germline V gene sequence: CDR1 KGHSH, CDR2 LQKENI. The CDR3 loop spans 15 amino acids. The CDR3 loop is CASSPQGASNQPQHF. The CDR3 nucleotides are TGTGCCAGCTCTCCACAGGGGGCGAGCAATCAGCCCCAGCATTTT.

V gene TRBV7-9 combines with J gene TRBJ2-5, with a weak D call TRBD2 (5 bases). Germline V gene data show CDR1 as SEHNR and CDR2 as FQNEAQ (reference sequence). The CDR3 has 13 amino acids. Trimming left V 7 bases short and J 3 bases short, with 12 bases between. This CDR3 reads CASKIWGEETQYF. DNA of the CDR3: TGTGCCAGCAAGATTTGGGGAGAAGAGACCCAGTACTTC.

This sequence joins TRBV29-1 and TRBJ1-1, with 8 bases lining up with TRBD1. Germline V gene sequence: CDR1 SQVTM, CDR2 ANQGSEA. CDR3 size: 13 residues. V lost 5 bases and J lost 5; bases outside the gene matches: 7. CDR3 bases: TGCAGCGTTATGACAGGGGTAGAGACTGAAGCTTTCTTT. Protein product: CSVMTGVETEAFF.

The chain uses TRBV6-1 and TRBJ2-1; TRBD2 aligns across 9 bases. Germline trimming cut 1 base from V and 8 bases from J; bases unmatched to any gene: 6. CDR1 is MNHNS and CDR2 is SASEGT in the germline V gene. This CDR3 spans 15 amino acids. The CDR3 protein is CASSEVASGIDEQFF. Here the CDR3 DNA reads TGTGCCAGCAGTGAAGTGGCTAGCGGGATCGATGAGCAGTTCTTC.

The chain recombines TRBV6-1 with TRBJ2-4, with 10 bases that match TRBD2. Germline assignment: CDR1 MNHNS and CDR2 SASEGT. The trim removed 9 bases at V and 7 bases at J, leaving 6 bases unmatched. The CDR3 consists of 13 residues. The CDR3 region has the DNA TGTGCCAGTCTAGCGGGAGAGCAGAACATTCAGTACTTC. Its protein product is CASLAGEQNIQYF.

The chain has TRBV27 and TRBJ2-7, with 12 bases matching TRBD1. The V gene end was trimmed by 3 bases and the J gene end by 5 bases; junction bases not matched to a gene: 8. The CDR3 has 16 amino acids. Germline V gene sequence: CDR1 MNHEY, CDR2 SMNVEV (reference sequence). For the CDR3, the DNA is TGTGCCAGCAGTTTTCAACCCGGGACAGGGGGCCACGAGCAGTACTTC. Translated: CASSFQPGTGGHEQYF.

The chain employs TRBV5-1 and TRBJ1-2; D is unclear. Trimming took off 0 bases at V and 4 bases at J, with 4 bases between the two ends. Germline V gene data show CDR1 as SGHRS and CDR2 as YFSETQ. The CDR3 extends over 12 amino acids. CDR3 coding DNA: TGCGCCAGCAGCTTGGTATTCTATGGCTACACCTTC. This encodes CASSLVFYGYTF.

This chain joins TRBV11-2 and TRBJ2-2; 9 bases fit TRBD1. Trimming removed 4 bases from V and 3 bases from J; junction bases left unmatched: 3. The CDR3 runs 15 residues. Germline assignment: CDR1 SGHAT and CDR2 FQNNGV. CDR3 DNA sequence: TGTGCCAGCAGCTCACAGGGGGCGTACACCGGGGAGCTGTTTTTT. As protein: CASSSQGAYTGELFF.

The chain joins TRBV11-3 to TRBJ2-1, with TRBD2 identical over 10 bases. The CDR3 spans 15 residues. V was pared by 1 base and J by 6 bases, with 3 bases of the junction left unmatched. Germline V gene sequence: CDR1 SGHNT, CDR2 YENEEA. DNA of the CDR3: TGTGCCAGCAGCTTAGGGACTAGCGGAACCAATGAGCAGTTCTTC. As protein: CASSLGTSGTNEQFF.

For the CDR3, the DNA is TGCGCCAGCAGTGAGCCAGGGGGCAACATTCAGTACTTC. The encoded protein is CASSEPGGNIQYF. V gene TRBV10-1 combines with J gene TRBJ2-4; 8 bases match TRBD1. Germline CDR1 is WNHNN and CDR2 is SYGVQD (reference sequence). The CDR3 sequence is 13 residues long. J lost 7 bases, V lost 2 bases, and 1 base had no gene match.

The J gene is TRBJ1-3, the V gene TRBV7-6; 8 bases fit TRBD1. The V gene end was trimmed by 5 bases and the J gene end by 3 bases; junction bases not matched to a gene: 3. Germline CDR1 is SGHVS and CDR2 is FNYEAQ. The CDR3 is 14 amino acids. The CDR3 region has the DNA TGTGCCAGCAGCCGAACAGGGGGTGGAAACACCATATATTTT. This translates into CASSRTGGGNTIYF.

V and J are TRBV27 and TRBJ2-1; D may be TRBD2 (7 bases). Germline loops: CDR1 MNHEY, CDR2 SMNVEV (reference sequence). CDR3 length equals 14 residues. V lost 8 bases, J lost 6 bases, and 17 bases lay in between. The CDR3 DNA is TGTGCCAGCTCTGAGGGGGGGATGAGCAATGAGCAGTTCTTC. Its translation is CASSEGGMSNEQFF.

V and J are TRBV5-1 and TRBJ2-7, with 10 bases matching TRBD1. The CDR3 totals 14 residues. V was pared by 4 bases and J by 7 bases, with 8 bases of the junction left unmatched. Germline assignment: CDR1 SGHRS and CDR2 YFSETQ. The CDR3 bases are TGCGCCAGCAGCGTGGACAGGGGGGGTATAGAGCAGTACTTC. Translating it yields CASSVDRGGIEQYF.

The chain carries TRBV19 and TRBJ1-1; tentatively, D is TRBD1 (5 bases). This CDR3 is built from 13 residues. V shed 7 bases and J shed 5 bases, with 14 bases lying between them. Germline CDR1 LNHDA, CDR2 SQIVND (reference sequence). The CDR3 region is CASTLLTGTEAFF. The DNA for the CDR3 is TGTGCCAGTACCTTGCTCACAGGAACTGAAGCTTTCTTT.

The CDR3 is CASSLPGQGANEQFF. The CDR3 region has the DNA TGTGCCAGCAGTCTTCCGGGACAGGGGGCCAATGAGCAGTTCTTC. The chain combines TRBV27 with TRBJ2-1, with 12 bases matching TRBD1. The CDR3 spans 15 residues. Trimming cost V 5 bases and J 6 bases; bases outside gene matches: 5. Germline loops: CDR1 MNHEY, CDR2 SMNVEV (reference sequence).

This clone was seen a single time. The rearrangement links TRBV5-1 to TRBJ2-6; 7 bases map to TRBD1. The CDR3 spans 15 residues. The V segment lost 4 bases and the J segment 6 bases; nucleotides outside the gene matches: 7. Germline CDR1 is SGHRS and CDR2 is YFSETQ. The CDR3 nucleotides are TGCGCCAGCAGCCCCGGGACAGCAGAGGCCAACGTCCTGACTTTC. Protein product: CASSPGTAEANVLTF.

The rearrangement joins TRBV10-2 to TRBJ2-7, with D hard to call. This CDR3 spans 13 amino acids. Trimming stripped 3 bases from V and 3 bases from J, with 9 bases between. Germline CDR1 is WSHSY and CDR2 is SAAADI. CDR3 loop: CASSDSPHYEQYF. Here the CDR3 DNA reads TGCGCCAGCAGTGACTCCCCCCACTACGAGCAGTACTTC.